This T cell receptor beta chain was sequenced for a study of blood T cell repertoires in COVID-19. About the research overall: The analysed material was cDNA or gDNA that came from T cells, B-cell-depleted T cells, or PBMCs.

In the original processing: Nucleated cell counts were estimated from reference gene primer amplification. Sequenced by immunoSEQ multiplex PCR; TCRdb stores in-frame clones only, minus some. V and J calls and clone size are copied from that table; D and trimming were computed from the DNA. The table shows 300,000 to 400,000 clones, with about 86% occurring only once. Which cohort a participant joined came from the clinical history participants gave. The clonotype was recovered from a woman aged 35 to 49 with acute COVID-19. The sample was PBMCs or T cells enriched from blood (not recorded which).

The CDR3 sequence is CASSTTSSGTGGAAQETQYF. Written as DNA, the CDR3 is TGTGCCAGTAGTACAACTTCATCCGGGACAGGGGGCGCGGCCCAAGAGACCCAGTACTTC. This chain joins TRBV19 and TRBJ2-5; 12 nucleotides match TRBD1. CDR1 and CDR2 from the germline V gene are LNHDA and SQIVND (reference sequence). The CDR3 runs to 20 residues. Trimming removed 4 bases from V and 1 base from J; junction bases left unmatched: 16.